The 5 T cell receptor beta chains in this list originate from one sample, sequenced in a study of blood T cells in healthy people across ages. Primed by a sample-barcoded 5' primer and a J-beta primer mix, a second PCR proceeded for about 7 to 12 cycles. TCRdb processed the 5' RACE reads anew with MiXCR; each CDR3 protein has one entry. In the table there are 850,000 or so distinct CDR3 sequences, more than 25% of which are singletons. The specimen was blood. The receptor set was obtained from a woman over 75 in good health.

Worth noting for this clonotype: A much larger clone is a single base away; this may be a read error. This chain's CDR3 is CATSRDSAGGANEQFF. For the CDR3, the DNA is TGTGCCACCAGCAGAGATTCGGCGGGGGGGGCGAATGAGCAGTTCTTC. The chain recombines TRBV15 with TRBJ2-1, with 9 bases fitting TRBD2. Trimming cost V 0 bases and J 7 bases; bases outside gene matches: 7. CDR3 length: 16 residues. Germline V CDR1 and CDR2: LNHNV, YYDKDF (reference sequence). The variable domain in full, with the rest retrieved from reference TRBV15 and TRBJ2-1, is DAMVIQNPRYQVTQFGKPVTLSCSQTLNHNVMYWYQQKSSQAPKLLFHYYDKDFNNEADTPDNFQSRRPNTSFCFLDIRSPGLGDTAMYLCATSRDSAGGANEQFFGPGTRLTVL.

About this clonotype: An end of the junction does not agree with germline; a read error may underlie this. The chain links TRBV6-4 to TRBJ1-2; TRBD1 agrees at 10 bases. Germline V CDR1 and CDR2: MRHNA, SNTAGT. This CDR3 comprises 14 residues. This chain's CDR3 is CASNDSRDRGGYTF. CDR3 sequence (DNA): TGTGCCAGCAATGACTCGAGGGACAGGGGTGGCTACACCTTC.

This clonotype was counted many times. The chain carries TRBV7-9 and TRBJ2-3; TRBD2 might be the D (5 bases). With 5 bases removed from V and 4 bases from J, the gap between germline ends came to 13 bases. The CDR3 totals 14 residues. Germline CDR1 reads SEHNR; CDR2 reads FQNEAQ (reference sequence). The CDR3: CASSPPSGSDTQYF. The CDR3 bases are TGTGCCAGCAGCCCTCCATCGGGGTCAGATACGCAGTATTTT.

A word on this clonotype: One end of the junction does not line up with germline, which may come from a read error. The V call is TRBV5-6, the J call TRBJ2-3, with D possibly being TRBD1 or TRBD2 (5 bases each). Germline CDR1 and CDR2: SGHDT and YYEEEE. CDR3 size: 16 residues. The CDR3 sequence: CASNGPRDGYTGTQYF. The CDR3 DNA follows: TGTGCCAGCAACGGGCCTAGGGACGGATACACAGGTACGCAGTATTTT.

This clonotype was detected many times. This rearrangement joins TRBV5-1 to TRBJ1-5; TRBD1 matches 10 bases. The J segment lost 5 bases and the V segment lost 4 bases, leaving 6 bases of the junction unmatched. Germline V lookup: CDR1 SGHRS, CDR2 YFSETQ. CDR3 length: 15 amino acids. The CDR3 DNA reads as TGCGCCAGCAGCCCCGGGACAGGGGAATATCAGCCCCAGCATTTT. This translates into CASSPGTGEYQPQHF.